This T cell receptor beta chain derives from a study of cytomegalovirus exposure and HLA in healthy donors (dated by TCRdb to the late 2010s). With respect to the entire study: An earlier analysis of roughly 500 of the donors reported 250 to 350 Gb of sequence data and 90 million to 120 million unique TCR beta sequences obtained from 180 million or so T cells. About 280 gigabases of sequencing data and approximately 92 million unique TCR sequences made up an early release that covered approximately 650 HLA-typed donors. The genetic ancestry cluster associated with self-reported Caucasian donors included around 76% of the 398 genotyped donors. Rather than using new phenotypic data, the later analysis identified candidate immune exposures from TCR beta sequences and from how often those sequences occurred across donors. Donor age, sex, ethnicity and CMV serostatus were compiled alongside the repertoire data. Across roughly 420 genotyped donors of the cohort, an average of about 200,000 unique TCR beta nucleotide sequences per donor were sequenced, and roughly 17% of those sequences were non-productive. The number of typed donors differed by locus: about 629-630 for A, B, C, DRB1 and DQB1; some 540 for DQA1; some 590 for DPA1; and 450 to 480 for DPB1. To decide whether each TCR beta V gene segment behaved as functional or pseudogenic, an earlier analysis of some 540 of the donors relied on high-throughput TCR beta sequencing. Roughly 5 DR-DQ haplotypes were handled as single units for association and clustering, since linkage in the cohort was strong. HLA typing included class I and class II loci at four-digit resolution. The study combined high-throughput TCR immunosequencing, statistical association of individual TCRs with disease status, and machine learning to predict cytomegalovirus infection status. A later genetic analysis used genome-wide SNP genotypes for about 60% of the 666 donors, treating that subset as a discovery cohort. In addition to the first cohort of 650 to 750 subjects, a separate validation cohort of approximately 130 different subjects was used. To study patterns of TCR occurrence, a later analysis re-analyzed previously published TCR beta repertoires from 666 donors and added high-resolution HLA genotyping. The study was designed to test whether signatures of past pathogen exposure could be identified by cataloging public T cell receptors. All discovery cohort repertoires had been generated on a single sequencing platform. The study profiled the T cell repertoires of hundreds of subjects by immunosequencing and related them to cytomegalovirus serostatus. The paper as a whole reports these results and caveats: Some IMGT-functional V segments, including TRBV6-2 and TRBV6-3, could not be distinguished by the 87-base-pair reads and were therefore excluded. It was suggested by the authors that the approach could potentially be generalized to other disease states and immunological phenotypes. According to a later analysis, parvovirus B19, influenza, CMV and Epstein-Barr virus appeared linked to several top co-occurrence clusters. Most CMV-associated TCR beta chains appeared to be HLA-restricted in a later analysis, and the HLA associations seemed to be driven largely by CMV exposure. A few of the identified cytomegalovirus-associated TCR beta chains were confirmed in vitro to be specific for cytomegalovirus antigens. A cluster of highly shared sequence variants was judged likely to represent a technical artifact of the sequencing pipeline. In a later analysis, the rate of TCR association differed among HLA loci, with DRB1 alleles having the most associated TCRs and HLA-C alleles having the fewest. An earlier analysis of some 590 of the donors showed that most TCR beta V segments appeared in productive rearrangements either about 87% or about 30% of the time, which broadly matched IMGT annotations. In the study, around 150 TCR beta chains were listed as associated with cytomegalovirus. Correlated functional status among segregating V segments might reflect linkage disequilibrium, but an unknown experimental factor could not be ruled out. Because some donors lacked HLA typing at each locus, the association tests relied only on the typed subset. Around 16 rarely observed V segments, including chromosome 9 orphons, were excluded from the earlier analysis of approximately 500 of the donors because counts were too low. According to a later genetic analysis, donors in an Asian-associated ancestry cluster had fewer N-insertions in productive TCRs than the roughly 700-donor mean. A later analysis associated about 17,000 TCR beta sequences with specific HLA alleles at a false discovery rate of 0.05. Across donors, most TCR sequences were observed very rarely, whereas some public TCRs were present in many individuals. Immune exposure information for the cohort was limited to CMV serostatus. When HLA alleles, especially DR and DQ, strongly co-occurred, TCR associations were difficult to assign to individual alleles. A further reported finding was that TCR beta sequences accurately predicted the HLA-A and HLA-B alleles for most subjects in the first cohort. A later analysis found that HLA-associated TCR beta chains were more clonally expanded and had lower generation probabilities than equally common non-associated chains. A later genetic analysis associated a missense DCLRE1C variant with V-gene and J-gene trimming of TCR beta chains, and an independent cohort replicated the association. This cohort had only TCR beta chains sequenced, and the lack of alpha or paired-chain data limited which features could be detected. The classifier was reported to diagnose cytomegalovirus status with high specificity and sensitivity in both the original cohort and the validation cohort. The presence/absence analyses assumed that sequencing depth was roughly uniform across donors, and that assumption may not be true.

Spanning cysteine to phenylalanine, the CDR3 consists of 12 amino acids. Left in the record is the CDR3 DNA by itself, 36 bases read in frame from the first base. In the germline V gene, CDR1 corresponds to KGHSH and CDR2 to LQKENI. V drops 3 bases and J drops 6 bases, leaving 7 bases in between. The library came from the immunoSEQ multiplex PCR assay. The multiplex PCR relied on a mix of 60 forward primers for TCR Vbeta segments and 13 reverse primers for TCR Jbeta segments. The CDR3 region of rearranged TCR beta genes was amplified from genomic DNA with a multiplex PCR assay. Amplified TCR beta libraries were sequenced as 87-base-pair reads on the Illumina HiSeq System. On the authors' methods: Across the 640 or so repertoires, a later analysis counted some 80 million unique TCR beta chains, 8.5 million to 12 million of which were shared by at least two donors. A nearest-neighbor algorithm error-corrected the raw reads and collapsed the reads into unique sequences, merging closely related sequences to remove PCR and sequencing errors. To assign V, D and J gene segments, CDR3 sequences were aligned to IMGT reference sequences. Each retained sequence needed at least a six-nucleotide match to both a V gene segment and a J gene segment. A rearrangement counted as productive if the CDR3 had no stop codons and remained in frame with V and J, and every other rearrangement counted as non-productive. Following IMGT convention, CDR3 was defined as the stretch from the second conserved V-encoded cysteine up to the conserved J-encoded phenylalanine. The earlier analysis of about 500 of the donors excluded sequences that lacked an unambiguous match to a single V gene segment. In an earlier analysis of several hundred of the donors, V segments were called functional above 56.7% productive rearrangements and were called segregating when the between-donor standard deviation exceeded 5%. A statistical classification framework was built to diagnose cytomegalovirus status from the catalog of TCR beta chain sequences. V and J gene assignment, in a later analysis, came from comparing TCR nucleotide sequences with IMGT/GENE-DB human TR gene sequences. Using the TCRdist pipeline, a later analysis assigned CDR3 sequences along with most-parsimonious VDJ recombination scenarios. In a later analysis, each TCR beta chain was defined by its CDR3 amino acid sequence together with its V-gene family, and reads lacking a unique V-gene family were excluded. In a later analysis, fewer than 650 highly shared, low-generation-probability nucleotide sequences were removed to address suspected cross-contamination and a sequencing artifact. In a later analysis, a clonal expansion index was calculated for each public chain from normalized within-repertoire ranks of inferred template counts. Generation probabilities in a later analysis came from a VDJ recombination model fitted to out-of-frame rearrangements, and those results were checked against IGoR. In a later analysis, TCR-TCR, TCR-HLA and TCR-CMV co-occurrence was scored with hypergeometric tests, and a repertoire-size bias correction was applied to TCR pairs. In a later analysis, false discovery rates were estimated by permuting HLA or CMV assignments 20 times. In a later analysis, co-occurring TCRs were grouped with DBSCAN, and TCRdist sequence similarity was added when clustering was performed within HLA-allele-positive subsets. For co-occurrence clustering, repertoires with fewer than 30,000 or more than 120,000 public chains were excluded, along with five or six repertoires with anomalous nucleotide sharing. Entries here come from immuneACCESS through TCRdb and include only in-frame sequences with V and J called. Some clones fail to appear in such tables; in the studies checked, an unresolved V gene covers under half of the shortfall, and the cause of the remainder is unknown. V, J and clone size derive from that table, while D and trimming were established from the DNA sequence. The sample table contains about 110,000 clones; only one count was recorded for approximately 71% of them. The top ten clones comprise roughly 8% of the sample.

On this clone itself: What antigen it recognizes has not been identified. Base qualities are not provided; no much larger clone lies one nucleotide away.

The cohort was made up of approximately 670 healthy bone marrow donors. At the time of sampling, all cohort members were nominally healthy, though unrecorded immune exposures were likely present. The donor was CMV seronegative and was included in the group of 352 seronegative cohort members. A peripheral blood sample was provided by each donor, and peripheral blood mononuclear cells were used for TCR beta sequencing. Genomic DNA extraction from the blood cell samples was performed with the Qiagen DNeasy Blood Extraction Kit. The sequence is built from TRBV18 and TRBJ2-3; no D gene can be assigned with confidence. The sequencing sample was made of PBMCs. This clonotype was sampled from a man between 35 and 55 years old in good health and CMV-seronegative. The DNA is as follows: TGTGCCAGCTCACCTCGTCGGGATACGCAGTATTTT. It is translated as CASSPRRDTQYF.